This T cell receptor beta chain was identified during a study of regulatory T cells in long-lasting Graves disease. There are 20 residues in the CDR3. Germline values: CDR1 MNHNS, CDR2 SASEGT. The V segment lost 6 bases and the J segment 5 bases; nucleotides outside the gene matches: 19. The sample's time point: persistent/refractory GD, antithyroid drugs over 5 years with positive TRAb. The TCR library was made from RNA that had been extracted from PBMCs in TRIzol. Both iRepertoire HTBI primers and Arm-PCR of CDR3 regions were used to build the TCR beta libraries. TCRdb re-called the multiplex PCR reads through MiXCR, storing one row per CDR3 protein. The profile shows 500,000 to 800,000 distinct CDR3 sequences, approximately 29% of them singletons. In this sample, this clonotype turned up once.

The V gene is TRBV6-1, the J gene TRBJ2-1; 13 positions agree with TRBD2. The sequence derives from a female donor with Graves disease. The sample here was peripheral blood mononuclear cells (PBMCs), taken when the disease was refractory, from a patient treated with antithyroid drugs. CDR3 sequence (DNA): TGTGCCAGCAGCCTGGTGGGCCCCGGACTAGCGGGAGATCATCACAATGAGCAGTTCTTC. This sequence encodes CASSLVGPGLAGDHHNEQFF.